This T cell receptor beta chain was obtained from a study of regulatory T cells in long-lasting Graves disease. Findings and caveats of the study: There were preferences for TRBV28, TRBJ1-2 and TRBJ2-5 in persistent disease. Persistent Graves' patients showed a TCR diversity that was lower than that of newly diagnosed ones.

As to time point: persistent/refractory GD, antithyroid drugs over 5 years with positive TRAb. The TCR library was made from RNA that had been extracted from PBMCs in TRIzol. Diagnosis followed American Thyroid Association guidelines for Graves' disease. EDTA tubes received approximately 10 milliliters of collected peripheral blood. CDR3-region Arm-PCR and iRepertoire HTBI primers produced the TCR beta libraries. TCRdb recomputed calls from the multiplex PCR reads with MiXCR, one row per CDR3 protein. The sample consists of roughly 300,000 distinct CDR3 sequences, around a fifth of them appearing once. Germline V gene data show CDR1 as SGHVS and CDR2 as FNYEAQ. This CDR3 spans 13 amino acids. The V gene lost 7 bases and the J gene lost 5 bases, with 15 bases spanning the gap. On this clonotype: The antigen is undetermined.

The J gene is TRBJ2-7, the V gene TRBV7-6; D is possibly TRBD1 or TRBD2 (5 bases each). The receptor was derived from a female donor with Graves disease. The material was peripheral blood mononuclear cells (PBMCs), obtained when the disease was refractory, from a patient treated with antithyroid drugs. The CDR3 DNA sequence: TGTGCCAGCACCCAGACCGGGGCCCACGAGCAGTACTTC. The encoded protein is CASTQTGAHEQYF.